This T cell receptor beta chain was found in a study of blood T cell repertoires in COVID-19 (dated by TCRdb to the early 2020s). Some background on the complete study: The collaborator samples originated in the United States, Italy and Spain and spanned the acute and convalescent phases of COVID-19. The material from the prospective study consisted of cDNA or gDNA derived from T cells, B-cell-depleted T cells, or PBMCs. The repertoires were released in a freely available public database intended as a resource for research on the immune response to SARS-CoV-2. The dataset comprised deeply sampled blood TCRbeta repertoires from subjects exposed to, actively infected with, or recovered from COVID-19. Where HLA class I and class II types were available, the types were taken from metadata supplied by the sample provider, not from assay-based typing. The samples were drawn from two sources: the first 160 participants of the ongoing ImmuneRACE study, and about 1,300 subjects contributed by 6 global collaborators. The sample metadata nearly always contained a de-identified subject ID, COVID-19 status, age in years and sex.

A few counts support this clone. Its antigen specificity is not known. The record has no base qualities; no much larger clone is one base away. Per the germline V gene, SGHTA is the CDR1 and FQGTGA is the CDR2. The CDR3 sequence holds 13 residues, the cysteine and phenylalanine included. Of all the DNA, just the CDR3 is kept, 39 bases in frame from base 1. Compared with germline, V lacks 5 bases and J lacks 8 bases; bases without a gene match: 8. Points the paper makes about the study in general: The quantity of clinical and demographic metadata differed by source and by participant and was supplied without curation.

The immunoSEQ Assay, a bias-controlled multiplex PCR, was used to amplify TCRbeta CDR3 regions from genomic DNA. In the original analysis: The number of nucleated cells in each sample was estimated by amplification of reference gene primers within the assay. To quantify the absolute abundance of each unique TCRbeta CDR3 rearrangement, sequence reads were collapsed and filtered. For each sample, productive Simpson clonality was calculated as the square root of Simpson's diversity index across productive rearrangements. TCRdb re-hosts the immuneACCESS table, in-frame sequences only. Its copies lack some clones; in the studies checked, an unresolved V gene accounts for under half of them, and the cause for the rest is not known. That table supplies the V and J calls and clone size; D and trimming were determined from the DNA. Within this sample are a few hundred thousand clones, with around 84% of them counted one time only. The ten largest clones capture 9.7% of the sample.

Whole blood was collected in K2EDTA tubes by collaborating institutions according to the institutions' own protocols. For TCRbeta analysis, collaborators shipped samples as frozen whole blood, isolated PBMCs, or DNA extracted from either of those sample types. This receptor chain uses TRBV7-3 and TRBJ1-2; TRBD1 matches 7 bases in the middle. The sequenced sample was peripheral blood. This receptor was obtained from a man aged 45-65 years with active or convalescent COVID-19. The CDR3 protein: CASSANRGDGYTF. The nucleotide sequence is TGTGCCAGCAGCGCCAACAGGGGTGACGGCTACACCTTC.